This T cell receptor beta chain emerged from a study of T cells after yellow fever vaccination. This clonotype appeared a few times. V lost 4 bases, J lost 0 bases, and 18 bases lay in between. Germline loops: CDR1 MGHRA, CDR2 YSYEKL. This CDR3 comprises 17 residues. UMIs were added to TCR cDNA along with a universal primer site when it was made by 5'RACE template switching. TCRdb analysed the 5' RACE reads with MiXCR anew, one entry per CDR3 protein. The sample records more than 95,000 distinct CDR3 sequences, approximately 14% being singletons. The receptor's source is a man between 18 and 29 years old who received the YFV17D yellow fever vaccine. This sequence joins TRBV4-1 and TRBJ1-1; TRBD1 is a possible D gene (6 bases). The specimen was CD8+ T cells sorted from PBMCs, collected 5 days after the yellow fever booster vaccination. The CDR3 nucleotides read TGCGCCAGCAGCCTCCGCTATTTAGGACAGATGAACACTGAAGCTTTCTTT. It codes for CASSLRYLGQMNTEAFF.